This T cell receptor beta chain was profiled in a study of T cells after somatic rescue of genetic block. Repertoires were generated with immunoSEQ multiplex PCR, while TCRdb's copy carries only in-frame clones and drops some. This table holds about 110,000 clones, about 89% found once. The germline V gene has CDR1 LGHNA and CDR2 YNFKEQ. The CDR3 sequence is 16 residues long. The V segment lost 6 bases and the J segment 5 bases; nucleotides outside the gene matches: 12. The V gene is TRBV4-2, the J gene TRBJ2-2, with 7 bases fitting TRBD1. This TCR was sampled from a woman younger than 35. Input material: peripheral blood mononuclear cells (PBMCs). The CDR3 DNA reads TGTGCCAGCAGGGACAGAGGGACAGATATAACCGGGGAGCTGTTTTTT. Protein sequence: CASRDRGTDITGELFF.